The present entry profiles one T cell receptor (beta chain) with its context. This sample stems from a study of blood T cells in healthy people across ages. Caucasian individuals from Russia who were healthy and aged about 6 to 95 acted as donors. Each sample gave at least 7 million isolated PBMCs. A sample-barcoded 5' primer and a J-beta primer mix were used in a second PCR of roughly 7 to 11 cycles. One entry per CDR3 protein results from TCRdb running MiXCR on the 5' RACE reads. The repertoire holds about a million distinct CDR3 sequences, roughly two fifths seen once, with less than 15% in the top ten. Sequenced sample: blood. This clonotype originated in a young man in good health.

The CDR3 nucleotides read TGCAGTGCTAGACGCACTAACAGGGGGATAGGCGGCTACACCTTC. Translated: CSARRTNRGIGGYTF. The rearrangement links TRBV20-1 to TRBJ1-2, with 8 bases identical to TRBD1. The germline CDR1 and CDR2 sequences are DFQATT and SNEGSKA (reference sequence). The CDR3 contains 15 residues. With V trimmed by 2 bases and J by 8 bases, 13 bases remained unmatched.